Below are 21 T cell receptor beta chains sequenced from a single sample in a study of glioma-infiltrating T cells. Amplification of TCR alpha and beta CDR3 regions from RNA used iRepertoire nested multiplex PCR. TCRdb used MiXCR to reprocess the multiplex PCR reads, holding one entry per CDR3 protein. The sample lists 95,000 to 110,000 distinct CDR3 sequences, 25% to 35% occurring once. The sequenced sample was glioma tissue, nonneoplastic brain tissue, or PBMCs (not recorded which). These receptors all come from a human donor with low-grade glioma or glioblastoma, undergoing nonglioma brain surgery, or in good health (not recorded which).

This clonotype was counted once. The chain employs TRBV11-2 and TRBJ2-1; 12 nucleotides align to TRBD2. The CDR3 is 15 amino acids. Germline V gene lookup returns CDR1 SGHAT and CDR2 FQNNGV. V lost 5 bases, J lost 7 bases, and 6 bases stayed unmatched. This chain's CDR3 is CASSATSGGYNEQFF. The DNA of the CDR3 is TGTGCCAGCAGCGCCACTAGCGGGGGGTATAATGAGCAGTTCTTC.

This clonotype occurred a few times. The V gene is TRBV5-1, the J gene TRBJ2-3, with TRBD2 matching over 12 bases. J lost 2 bases, V lost 4 bases, and 11 bases had no gene match. The germline gives CDR1 SGHRS, CDR2 YFSETQ. The CDR3 is 18 residues long. The CDR3 region has the DNA TGCGCCAGCAGCCCTCTAGCGGGGGGGCCTGCCCTCACAGATACGCAGTATTTT. Protein: CASSPLAGGPALTDTQYF.

The chain links TRBV5-1 to TRBJ1-6, with D hard to call. The CDR3 consists of 13 residues. Looked up from germline, CDR1 is SGHRS and CDR2 is YFSETQ. V lost 0 bases and J lost 12, with 10 bases in between. CDR3 coding DNA: TGCGCCAGCAGCTTGGGGCAGAAGGGACCCCTCCACTTT. Amino acid sequence: CASSLGQKGPLHF.

This clonotype has more than one count but fewer than ten. This chain connects TRBV14 to TRBJ1-2; D call uncertain. The CDR3 runs to 14 residues. Germline-derived CDR1 and CDR2 are SGHDN and FVKESK. With 1 base removed from V and 2 bases from J, the gap between germline ends came to 8 bases. CDR3 residues: CASSQVGMNYGYTF. In nucleotides, the CDR3 is TGTGCCAGCAGCCAAGTGGGCATGAACTATGGCTACACCTTC.

This sequence joins TRBV6-2 or TRBV6-3 and TRBJ1-6; D may be TRBD1 (5 bases). The germline gives CDR1 MNHEY, CDR2 SVGEGT. V gave up 6 bases and J gave up 0 bases, with 18 bases separating them. The CDR3 consists of 18 residues. Here the CDR3 DNA reads TGTGCCAGCAGCCATACCGACAGCGCCAGCTCCTATAATTCACCCCTCCACTTT. Translation: CASSHTDSASSYNSPLHF.

In DNA, the CDR3 is TGTGCCAGCAGCCCCAGGGGGAGGACAGGGAGGAACACTGAAGCTTTCTTT. The encoded protein is CASSPRGRTGRNTEAFF. This chain links TRBV13 with TRBJ1-1, with 8 bases aligning to TRBD1. Germline CDR1 is PRHDT and CDR2 is FYEKMQ (reference sequence). This CDR3 spans 17 amino acids. Trimming removed 5 bases from V and 1 base from J; junction bases left unmatched: 12.

This clonotype was seen many times. V and J are TRBV6-4 and TRBJ2-3, with D maybe TRBD1 (6 bases). The CDR3 totals 14 residues. V was cut by 5 bases and J by 3 bases, with 12 bases left in between. The V gene's germline CDR1 is MRHNA and CDR2 SNTAGT. CDR3 region: CASSPIRGTDTQYF. CDR3 in DNA: TGTGCCAGCAGTCCTATTAGGGGGACAGATACGCAGTATTTT.

This clonotype was picked up many times. The chain uses TRBV7-2 and TRBJ1-1, with 7 bases that match TRBD1. This CDR3 has 14 residues. The V segment lost 7 bases and the J segment 0 bases; nucleotides outside the gene matches: 5. The germline V gene has CDR1 SGHTA and CDR2 FQGNSA. The CDR3 sequence is CASTRTGLNTEAFF. Written as DNA, the CDR3 is TGTGCCAGCACCCGGACAGGCTTGAACACTGAAGCTTTCTTT.

Many counts were recorded for this clonotype. This sequence may be a read error, since a much larger clone differs from it by one base. The chain carries TRBV7-9 and TRBJ1-1; D is unresolved. Between the trimmed V and J ends, which lost 4 bases and 0 bases, there was a span of 3 bases. The CDR3 consists of 12 residues. Per germline, CDR1 SEHNR and CDR2 FQNEAQ (reference sequence). CDR3 region: CASSSVNTEAFF. CDR3 bases: TGTGCCAGCAGCTCGGTGAACACTGAAGCTTTCTTT.

Concerning this clonotype: Given a much more abundant clone one base away, this may be a read error. This sequence joins TRBV19 and TRBJ2-3, with no clear D. This CDR3 contains 9 residues. Germline V lookup: CDR1 LNHDA, CDR2 SQIVND (reference sequence). The CDR3 is CASSTSDPF. CDR3 DNA: TGTGCCAGTAGTACCTCGGACCCATTT. Full variable domain (rest looked up from reference TRBV19 and TRBJ2-3): DGGITQSPKYLFRKEGQNVTLSCEQNLNHDAMYWYRQDPGQGLRLIYYSQIVNDFQKGDIAEGYSVSREKKESFPLTVTSAQKNPTAFYLCASSTSDPFGPGTRLTVL.

This clonotype was recorded a few times. V gene TRBV12-3 or TRBV12-4 combines with J gene TRBJ2-1; weak D call: TRBD2 (6 bases). The CDR3 contains 12 residues. Between the trimmed V and J ends, which lost 4 bases and 8 bases, there was a span of 9 bases. CDR3 amino acids: CASSYGGYEQFF. The CDR3 nucleotides are TGTGCCAGCAGTTACGGGGGTTATGAGCAGTTCTTC.

This clonotype appeared a few times. The rearrangement uses TRBV5-1 and TRBJ2-7; D is unresolved. CDR3 length: 11 amino acids. The V gene's germline CDR1 is SGHRS and CDR2 YFSETQ. Trimming cost V 4 bases and J 3 bases, with 5 bases left between them. CDR3 sequence (DNA): TGCGCCAGCAGCAATTACTACGAGCAGTACTTC. Amino acid sequence: CASSNYYEQYF.

At least ten counts were recorded for this clonotype. V and J are TRBV14 and TRBJ1-3, with unresolved D. This CDR3 is built from 11 residues. Looked up from germline, CDR1 is SGHDN and CDR2 is FVKESK. V lost 1 base to trimming and J lost 5 bases, with 0 bases between them. The CDR3 sequence is CASSQGNTIYF. In DNA, the CDR3 is TGTGCCAGCAGCCAAGGAAACACCATATATTTT.

This chain links TRBV9 with TRBJ1-5; TRBD1 is a possible D gene (5 bases). The V end lost 2 bases, the J end lost 7 bases, and 10 bases lay between the germline ends. There are 13 residues in the CDR3. The germline V gene has CDR1 SGDLS and CDR2 YYNGEE. CDR3 region: CASSVRDFQPQHF. CDR3 coding DNA: TGTGCCAGCAGCGTCCGGGACTTCCAGCCCCAGCATTTT.

This clonotype was seen a handful of times. This chain joins TRBV29-1 and TRBJ2-3, with no clear D. Germline-derived CDR1 and CDR2 are SQVTM and ANQGSEA. V was clipped by 8 bases and J by 0 bases, with 12 bases between them. The CDR3 consists of 13 residues. The CDR3 DNA sequence: TGCAGCCTTAGAAGCGTAAGCACAGATACGCAGTATTTT. It is translated as CSLRSVSTDTQYF.

This clonotype was seen at least ten times. The genes are TRBV19 and TRBJ1-3; maybe TRBD1 (6 bases). The germline V gene has CDR1 LNHDA and CDR2 SQIVND (reference sequence). The CDR3 has 17 residues. Trimming left V 5 bases short and J 0 bases short, with 17 bases between. CDR3 sequence reads: CASSPQRRTDSGNTIYF. The CDR3 nucleotides read TGTGCCAGTAGTCCCCAGCGGCGGACAGACTCTGGAAACACCATATATTTT.

The CDR3 region has the DNA TGTGCCAGCGGCTCCCTGGCTGCCGTGGGTCGATTGGGCACTGAAGCTTTCTTT. Protein sequence: CASGSLAAVGRLGTEAFF. The chain is built from TRBV4-2 and TRBJ1-1, with D uncertain. Germline V gene lookup returns CDR1 LGHNA and CDR2 YNFKEQ. The length of the CDR3 is 18 residues. The germline V and J ends were trimmed by 8 bases and 4 bases, with 29 bases remaining between them.

This clonotype was detected ten times or more. The V call is TRBV28, the J call TRBJ1-4; D is uncertain. The V end was cut by 5 bases, the J end by 8 bases, with 18 bases between. The germline V gene encodes CDR1 MDHEN and CDR2 SYDVKM. The CDR3 runs 15 residues. The CDR3 sequence: CASSPFRTKGEKLFF. The CDR3 DNA reads TGTGCCAGCAGTCCGTTTCGAACGAAAGGAGAAAAACTGTTTTTT. Full variable domain (missing parts from reference TRBV28 and TRBJ1-4): DVKVTQSSRYLVKRTGEKVFLECVQDMDHENMFWYRQDPGLGLRLIYFSYDVKMKEKGDIPEGYSVSREKKERFSLILESASTNQTSMYLCASSPFRTKGEKLFFGSGTQLSVL.

This clonotype was observed a handful of times. The chain links TRBV11-3 to TRBJ2-3; 8 positions agree with TRBD2. CDR3 length: 15 residues. The germline gives CDR1 SGHNT, CDR2 YENEEA. Trimming took 3 bases from V and 2 from J; bases not matched to a gene: 4. The CDR3 spells CASSFRAGDTDTQYF. In DNA, the CDR3 is TGTGCCAGCAGCTTCCGAGCGGGGGACACAGATACGCAGTATTTT.

The chain uses TRBV7-9 and TRBJ1-2, with D unclear. Trimming took off 6 bases at V and 0 bases at J, with 20 bases between the two ends. The CDR3 contains 17 residues. In germline, CDR1 is SEHNR, CDR2 FQNEAQ (reference sequence). The CDR3 reads CASSSWPQRNTNYGYTF. DNA of the CDR3: TGTGCCAGCAGTTCTTGGCCGCAGAGGAACACTAACTATGGCTACACCTTC.

Worth noting for this clonotype: This sequence may be a read error, since a much larger clone differs from it by one base. V and J are TRBV20-1 and TRBJ1-3, with a possible D match to TRBD1 (5 bases). Germline assignment: CDR1 DFQATT and CDR2 SNEGSKA (reference sequence). The germline V and J ends were trimmed by 4 bases and 4 bases, with 17 bases remaining between them. CDR3 length: 15 amino acids. The CDR3 region has the DNA TGCAGTGCTACGGGTCAGGGATGGTTCGGAAACACCATATATTTT. Its protein is CSATGQGWFGNTIYF.